A single sample gave rise to the 23 T cell receptor beta chains below, sequenced in a study of sequential checkpoint blockade in melanoma. Described treatment: randomized to nivolumab then ipilimumab (arm A) or the reverse (arm B). This table comes from immunoSEQ multiplex PCR, and its TCRdb copy is limited to in-frame clones, with some not included. The sample includes about 10,000 clones, around 73% of them seen just once. This specimen was CD8+ T cells sorted from blood (inferred from file names), taken from a patient given nivolumab and ipilimumab in sequence. These receptors were obtained from a human donor with melanoma.

This chain uses TRBV19 with TRBJ1-1; 7 bases map to TRBD1. The CDR3 consists of 16 residues. Germline V gene data show CDR1 as LNHDA and CDR2 as SQIVND (reference sequence). V lost 1 base, J lost 6 bases, and 11 bases stayed unmatched. The CDR3 DNA reads TGTGCCAGTAGTATAGTACATACAGGGGCGAGCGCTGAAGCTTTCTTT. It specifies CASSIVHTGASAEAFF.

A few counts support this clone. The rearrangement joins TRBV7-9 to TRBJ2-5, with TRBD2 matching over 10 bases. The J call may be faulty, since TRBJ2-7 better matches the DNA end. Germline assignment: CDR1 SEHNR and CDR2 FQNEAQ (reference sequence). This CDR3 is 14 amino acids long. CDR3 nucleotide sequence: TGTGCCAGCAGCTCTAGACTAGCGGGCTACGAGCAGTACTTC. Its translation: CASSSRLAGYEQYF.

This chain joins TRBV6-4 and TRBJ2-7, with D possibly matching TRBD2 (5 bases). The V end was cut by 0 bases, the J end by 3 bases, with 12 bases between. Germline V gene sequence: CDR1 MRHNA, CDR2 SNTAGT. CDR3 length: 15 amino acids. The CDR3 is CASSDSRLYHYEQYF. The CDR3 nucleotides are TGTGCCAGCAGTGACTCAAGACTATATCACTACGAGCAGTACTTC.

The gene calls are TRBV7-2 and TRBJ1-4; D call uncertain. V lost 3 bases to trimming and J lost 0 bases, with 11 bases between them. The length of the CDR3 is 16 residues. Germline V gene data show CDR1 as SGHTA and CDR2 as FQGNSA. In nucleotides, the CDR3 is TGTGCCAGCAGCTTTGGAGGGATTGCAACTAATGAAAAACTGTTTTTT. It is translated as CASSFGGIATNEKLFF.

A word on this clone: The junction departs from the called germline gene at one end, perhaps through a read error. The rearrangement links TRBV6-6 to TRBJ2-2; 9 bases line up with TRBD2. Germline assignment: CDR1 MNHNY and CDR2 SVGAGI (reference sequence). The length of the CDR3 is 12 residues. The CDR3 DNA is TGCTCTAGCGGGGAAAACACCGGGGAGCTGTTTTTT. Residues: CSSGENTGELFF.

V gene TRBV7-9 combines with J gene TRBJ2-1; 11 bases agree with TRBD2. Germline V gene lookup returns CDR1 SEHNR and CDR2 FQNEAQ (reference sequence). V gave up 5 bases and J gave up 6 bases; unmatched junction bases: 9. The CDR3 sequence is 16 residues long. CDR3 region: CASSTTSGSSPNEQFF. Here the CDR3 DNA reads TGTGCCAGCAGCACTACTAGCGGGAGCTCACCCAATGAGCAGTTCTTC.

CDR3 DNA sequence: TGTGCCACCAGCAGAGAATTTCGACACTTCTTGCAAGAGACCCAGTACTTC. This translates into CATSREFRHFLQETQYF. This sequence joins TRBV15 and TRBJ2-5; D remains ambiguous. The CDR3 sequence is 17 residues long. Germline CDR1 and CDR2: LNHNV and YYDKDF (reference sequence). Trimming removed 0 bases from V and 2 bases from J, with 16 bases in between.

This chain joins TRBV13 and TRBJ2-5; 7 bases agree with TRBD2. Per the germline V gene, CDR1 is PRHDT and CDR2 is FYEKMQ (reference sequence). The CDR3 sequence is 18 residues long. The V and J ends lost 3 bases and 0 bases, in that order; junction bases with no gene match: 13. CDR3 DNA sequence: TGTGCCAGCAGCTTGGTTCGGACGGGGGGAATCAACCAAGAGACCCAGTACTTC. This sequence encodes CASSLVRTGGINQETQYF.

This clone qualifies as medium-sized. The rearrangement joins TRBV6-4 to TRBJ2-3; 8 positions agree with TRBD2. The germline V gene has CDR1 MRHNA and CDR2 SNTAGT. The length of the CDR3 is 16 residues. V was clipped by 4 bases and J by 0 bases; unmatched bases: 6. The CDR3, as DNA: TGTGCCAGCAGTGCCTCGGCGGGAGGAAGCACAGATACGCAGTATTTT. Protein sequence: CASSASAGGSTDTQYF.

The CDR3 bases are TGCGCCAGCAGTACGAACGGCAGGGGGAGGGAGACCCAGTACTTC. Protein sequence: CASSTNGRGRETQYF. The chain couples TRBV10-2 to TRBJ2-5, with D possibly matching TRBD1 (7 bases). The CDR3 runs 15 residues. The V gene's germline CDR1 is WSHSY and CDR2 SAAADI. The ends were cut back, 5 bases at V and 5 bases at J, with 18 bases in the middle.

The V gene is TRBV6-1, the J gene TRBJ2-1; 14 bases are a match to TRBD2. The V and J ends lost 2 bases and 8 bases, in that order; junction bases with no gene match: 11. This CDR3 is built from 18 residues. From germline, CDR1 is MNHNS and CDR2 SASEGT. CDR3 bases: TGTGCCAGCAGTGAAAGGGTTTGGACTAGCGGGAGGAGGGATGAGCAGTTCTTC. Its protein is CASSERVWTSGRRDEQFF.

This clone has only a few counts. The CDR3, as DNA: TGTGCCACCAGCAGAGACCCGGGGGGGAACACTGAAGCTTTCTTT. Its protein is CATSRDPGGNTEAFF. The chain carries TRBV15 and TRBJ1-1, with a weak D call TRBD1 (5 bases). The CDR3 has 15 amino acids. Trimming took 0 bases from V and 1 from J, leaving 9 bases between them. Germline lookup yields CDR1 LNHNV and CDR2 YYDKDF (reference sequence).

The chain recombines TRBV10-3 with TRBJ1-1, with 10 positions matching TRBD1. This CDR3 comprises 14 residues. Germline values: CDR1 ENHRY, CDR2 SYGVKD. V shed 10 bases and J 4 bases; nucleotides not matched to a gene: 9. Here the CDR3 DNA reads TGTGCCACATGGACAGGGGGAGTCGGCACTGAAGCTTTCTTT. This translates into CATWTGGVGTEAFF.

The chain links TRBV25-1 to TRBJ1-2, with a weak D call TRBD1 (5 bases). Per germline, CDR1 MGHDK and CDR2 SYGVNS. Trimming took 3 bases from V and 12 from J, leaving 11 bases between them. The CDR3 totals 11 residues. CDR3 coding DNA: TGTGCCAGCAGTGATGGGGCGGGGGACACCTTC. Translating it yields CASSDGAGDTF.

This clone appeared once. Mismatch with germline at one junction end may stem from a read error. Other DNA sequences in the same sample also yield this CDR3. The gene calls are TRBV7-8 and TRBJ2-7; 7 nucleotides align to TRBD2. The CDR3 is made up of 14 amino acids. Germline CDR1 SGHVS, CDR2 FQNEAQ. CDR3: CASSLSGITYEQYF. The CDR3 DNA reads as TGTGCCAGCAGCTTAAGCGGGATTACCTATGAGCAGTACTTC. Full variable domain (outside the CDR3, taken from reference TRBV7-8 and TRBJ2-7): GAGVSQSPRYKVAKRGQDVALRCDPISGHVSLFWYQQALGQGPEFLTYFQNEAQLDKSGLPSDRFFAERPEGSVSTLKIQRTQQEDSAVYLCASSLSGITYEQYFGPGTRLTVT.

This clone was detected only a few times. This chain connects TRBV4-2 to TRBJ1-2; TRBD1 agrees at 7 bases. Trimming removed 5 bases from V and 3 bases from J; junction bases left unmatched: 6. CDR3 size: 14 residues. Germline V gene sequence: CDR1 LGHNA, CDR2 YNFKEQ. Here the CDR3 DNA reads TGTGCCAGCAGCTCTTGGACAGGATACTATGGCTACACCTTC. The encoded protein is CASSSWTGYYGYTF.

The chain joins TRBV5-6 to TRBJ2-7, with 7 bases aligning to TRBD1. Looked up from germline, CDR1 is SGHDT and CDR2 is YYEEEE. The CDR3 extends over 18 amino acids. Losses at the gene ends were 4 bases for V and 4 bases for J; bases not matched to a gene: 20. This chain's CDR3 is CASSPPLVGTENVYEQYF. Here the CDR3 DNA reads TGTGCCAGCAGCCCACCCTTGGTGGGGACAGAGAACGTATACGAGCAGTACTTC.

The rearrangement joins TRBV5-6 to TRBJ1-2; TRBD1 matches at 12 bases. The V gene's germline CDR1 is SGHDT and CDR2 YYEEEE. The CDR3 extends over 15 amino acids. Unmatched junction bases numbered 9, after V lost 4 bases and J lost 8 bases. As DNA, the CDR3 is TGTGCCAGCAGCCTGAGGGGACAGGGGGCGGAAGGCTACACCTTC. The encoded protein is CASSLRGQGAEGYTF.

The chain employs TRBV5-1 and TRBJ2-3; TRBD1 matches at 8 bases. CDR1 SGHRS and CDR2 YFSETQ come from the germline V gene. The CDR3 is made up of 14 amino acids. The V gene end was trimmed by 4 bases and the J gene end by 5 bases; junction bases not matched to a gene: 6. Here the CDR3 reads CASSETGGRDTQYF. CDR3 nucleotide sequence: TGCGCCAGCAGCGAAACAGGGGGAAGAGATACGCAGTATTTT.

V is TRBV10-3 and J is TRBJ1-1; no definite D call. Germline assignment: CDR1 ENHRY and CDR2 SYGVKD. The CDR3 length is 12 residues. V was pared by 1 base and J by 8 bases, with 8 bases between. The CDR3 region has the DNA TGTGCCATCAGTGAGTTGTGGCCAGAAGCTTTCTTT. Amino acid sequence: CAISELWPEAFF.

This chain's CDR3 is CASSIGVSGVDTQYF. CDR3 sequence (DNA): TGTGCCAGTAGTATAGGTGTTAGCGGGGTAGATACGCAGTATTTT. The J gene is TRBJ2-3, the V gene TRBV19, with 8 bases that match TRBD2. Germline trimming cut 1 base from V and 5 bases from J; bases unmatched to any gene: 5. This CDR3 spans 15 amino acids. Germline V gene lookup returns CDR1 LNHDA and CDR2 SQIVND (reference sequence). Using reference TRBV19 and TRBJ2-3 for the parts outside the CDR3, the full variable domain is DGGITQSPKYLFRKEGQNVTLSCEQNLNHDAMYWYRQDPGQGLRLIYYSQIVNDFQKGDIAEGYSVSREKKESFPLTVTSAQKNPTAFYLCASSIGVSGVDTQYFGPGTRLTVL.

The chain uses TRBV27 and TRBJ2-7; 8 bases are a match to TRBD2. The V gene's germline CDR1 is MNHEY and CDR2 SMNVEV (reference sequence). The trim removed 5 bases at V and 3 bases at J, leaving 12 bases unmatched. The CDR3 has 16 residues. The CDR3: CASSLRSSGRFYEQYF. CDR3 DNA: TGTGCCAGCAGTCTCCGCTCCAGCGGGAGATTCTACGAGCAGTACTTC.

This clone has more than one count but fewer than ten. The genes are TRBV13 and TRBJ1-2; 7 nucleotides line up with TRBD1. This CDR3 region has 15 residues. CDR1 is PRHDT, CDR2 FYEKMQ, per germline (reference sequence). V lost 3 bases, J lost 5 bases, and 9 bases stayed unmatched. The DNA of the CDR3 is TGTGCCAGCAGCTTTCCCGGACAGGACCGTTATGGCTACACCTTC. This codes for CASSFPGQDRYGYTF.